This TCR beta chain is drawn from a study of blood T cell repertoires in COVID-19. Whole-study context: There were acute and convalescent COVID-19 samples, and they came from the United States, Italy and Spain. The cDNA or gDNA used as material had been derived from T cells, B-cell-depleted T cells, or PBMCs.

Authors' analysis steps: Cell counts per sample came from amplifying reference gene primers. Sequencing was performed with immunoSEQ multiplex PCR; in TCRdb, only in-frame clones are kept and a portion is missing. That table furnishes V, J and clone size, whereas the DNA furnished D and trimming. The repertoire includes some 100,000 clones, roughly 92% of them detected once, and more than 0.85% sits in the top ten. This clone was seen once. Germline values: CDR1 MDHEN, CDR2 SYDVKM. The length of the CDR3 is 11 residues. Trimming took 8 bases from V and 4 from J, leaving 5 bases between them. The sequencing input was peripheral blood. This chain uses TRBV28 with TRBJ2-2; the D is unclear. The clonotype comes from a man aged 55 to 69 with acute or convalescent COVID-19. This chain's CDR3 is CASAVTGELFF. The CDR3 DNA sequence: TGTGCCAGCGCAGTCACCGGGGAGCTGTTTTTT.